Given below is one T cell receptor (beta chain) in context. Its antigen is still unknown. Different DNA sequences within this sample yield the same CDR3. With 60 Vbeta and 13 Jbeta primers, the PCR was carried out. As originally analysed: Later analysis identified 80 million to 90 million unique TCR beta chains, about 12 million shared. Sequenced by immunoSEQ multiplex PCR; TCRdb stores in-frame clones only, minus some. V and J calls and clone size come straight from that table; D and trimming were deduced from the DNA. The sample has around 110,000 clones; over 60% are singletons. This sample is part of a study of cytomegalovirus exposure and HLA in healthy donors. Background on the study: Counted in an early data release were some 81 million unique TCRs from HLA-typed donors. Study findings and constraints: It has been reported that TCR beta sequences accurately predicted the HLA-A and HLA-B alleles of most subjects.

Germline loops: CDR1 MNHEY, CDR2 SMNVEV (reference sequence). This CDR3 is 14 amino acids long. Trimming removed 6 bases at V and 2 bases at J, with 14 bases between. The TCR comes from a woman aged 30 to 39 in good health and CMV-seronegative. Input material: PBMCs. V is TRBV27 and J is TRBJ2-7, with a weak D call TRBD2 (5 bases). The DNA for the CDR3 is TGTGCCAGCAGCCCTTCTAGCCCAACCTACGAGCAGTACTTC. Its translation is CASSPSSPTYEQYF.